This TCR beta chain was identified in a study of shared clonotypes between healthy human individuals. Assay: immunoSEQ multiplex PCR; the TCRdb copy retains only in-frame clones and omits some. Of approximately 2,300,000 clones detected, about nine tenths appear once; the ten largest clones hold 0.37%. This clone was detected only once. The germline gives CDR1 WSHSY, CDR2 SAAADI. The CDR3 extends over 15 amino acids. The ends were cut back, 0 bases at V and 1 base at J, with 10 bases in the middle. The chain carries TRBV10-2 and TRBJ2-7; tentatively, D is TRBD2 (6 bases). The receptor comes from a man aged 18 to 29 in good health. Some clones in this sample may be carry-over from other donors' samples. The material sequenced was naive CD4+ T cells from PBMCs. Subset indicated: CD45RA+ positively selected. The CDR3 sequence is CASSESRGLSYEQYF. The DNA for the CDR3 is TGCGCCAGCAGTGAGTCCCGGGGACTTTCCTACGAGCAGTACTTC.